The entry below describes one T cell receptor (beta chain). This entry comes from a study of blood T cell repertoires in COVID-19. About the study: From the United States, Italy and Spain came samples of acute and convalescent COVID-19. The analysed material was cDNA or gDNA that came from T cells, B-cell-depleted T cells, or PBMCs.

Followed over time, Seattle patients had been enrolled while infection was active. As originally analysed: Reference gene primers were amplified, and this amplification served to estimate nucleated cell counts. Here immunoSEQ multiplex PCR was the method, and the copy in TCRdb shows in-frame clones only, minus some. V and J calls and clone size are as listed in that table; D and trimming were resolved from the DNA. The profile shows around 430,000 clones, about 91% of them singletons. CDR1 and CDR2 (germline): MNHEY, SVGAGI. V shed 5 bases and J shed 4 bases, with 9 bases lying between them. This CDR3 contains 13 residues.

The TCR comes from a woman aged 45-65 years with COVID-19, enrolled during active disease. Sequences were obtained from peripheral blood. The chain has TRBV6-5 and TRBJ1-3; D unclear. The CDR3 region has the DNA TGTGCCAGCAGTCGGGAACAGGGAAACACCATATATTTT. It encodes CASSREQGNTIYF.